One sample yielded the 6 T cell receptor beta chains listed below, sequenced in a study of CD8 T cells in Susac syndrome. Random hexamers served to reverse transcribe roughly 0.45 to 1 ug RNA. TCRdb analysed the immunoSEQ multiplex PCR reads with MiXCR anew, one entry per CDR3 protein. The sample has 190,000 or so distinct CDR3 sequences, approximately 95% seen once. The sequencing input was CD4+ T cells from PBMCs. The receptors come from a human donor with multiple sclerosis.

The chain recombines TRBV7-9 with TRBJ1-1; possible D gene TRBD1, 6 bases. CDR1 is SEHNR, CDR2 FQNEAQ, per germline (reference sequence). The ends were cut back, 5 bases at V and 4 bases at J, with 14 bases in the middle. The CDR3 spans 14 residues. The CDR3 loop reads CASSDSGGGTEAFF. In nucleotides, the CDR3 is TGTGCCAGCAGCGATTCGGGGGGCGGCACTGAAGCTTTCTTT. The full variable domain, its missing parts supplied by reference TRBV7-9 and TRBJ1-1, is DTGVSQNPRHKITKRGQNVTFRCDPISEHNRLYWYRQTLGQGPEFLTYFQNEAQLEKSRLLSDRFSAERPKGSFSTLEIQRTEQGDSAMYLCASSDSGGGTEAFFGQGTRLTVV.

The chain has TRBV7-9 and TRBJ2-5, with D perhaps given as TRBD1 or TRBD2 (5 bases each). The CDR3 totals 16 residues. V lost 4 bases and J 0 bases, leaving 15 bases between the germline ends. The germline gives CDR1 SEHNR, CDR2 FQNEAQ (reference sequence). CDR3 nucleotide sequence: TGTGCCAGCAGCTGGGTTTTCGGGACGTACCAAGAGACCCAGTACTTC. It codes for CASSWVFGTYQETQYF.

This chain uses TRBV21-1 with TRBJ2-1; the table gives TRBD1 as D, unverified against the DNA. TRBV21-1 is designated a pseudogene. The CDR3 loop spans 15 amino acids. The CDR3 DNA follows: TGTGCCAGCAGCAAAGGGACAGGGGGACACAATGAGCAGTTCTTC. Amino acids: CASSKGTGGHNEQFF.

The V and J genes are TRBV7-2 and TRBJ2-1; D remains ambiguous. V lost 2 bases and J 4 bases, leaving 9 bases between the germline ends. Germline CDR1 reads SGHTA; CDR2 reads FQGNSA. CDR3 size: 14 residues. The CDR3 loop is CASSLNGQYNEQFF. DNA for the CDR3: TGTGCCAGCAGCTTAAACGGTCAGTACAATGAGCAGTTCTTC. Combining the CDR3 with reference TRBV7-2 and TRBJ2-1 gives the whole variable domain GAGVSQSPSNKVTEKGKDVELRCDPISGHTALYWYRQSLGQGLEFLIYFQGNSAPDKSGLPSDRFSAERTGGSVSTLTIQRTQQEDSAVYLCASSLNGQYNEQFFGPGTRLTVL.

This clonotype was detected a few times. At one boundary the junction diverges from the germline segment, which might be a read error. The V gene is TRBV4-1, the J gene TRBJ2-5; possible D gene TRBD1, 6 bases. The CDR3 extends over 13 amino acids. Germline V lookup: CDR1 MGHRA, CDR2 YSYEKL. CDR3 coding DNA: TGTGCCAGCTCACAGGGAAACCAAGAGACCCAGTACTTC. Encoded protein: CASSQGNQETQYF.

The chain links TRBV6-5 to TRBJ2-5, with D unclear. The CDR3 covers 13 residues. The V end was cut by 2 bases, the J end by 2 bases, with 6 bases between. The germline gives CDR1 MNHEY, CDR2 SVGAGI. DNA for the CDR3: TGTGCCAGCAGTTACGGGCAGCAAGAGACCCAGTACTTC. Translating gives CASSYGQQETQYF.